Sequencing of this T cell receptor (beta chain) was carried out in a study of blood T cell repertoires in COVID-19. Some clones are missing from TCRdb's copy, which holds only in-frame ones; the method was immunoSEQ multiplex PCR. The table records 200,000 to 300,000 clones, around 87% of them present only once. The CDR3 loop spans 17 amino acids. CDR1 and CDR2 from the germline V gene are MNHEY and SMNVEV (reference sequence). With 5 bases clipped from V and 0 bases from J, the junction kept 9 bases outside the gene matches. Sample: peripheral blood. This clonotype originated in a woman in her fifties or sixties with COVID-19, enrolled during active disease. The chain combines TRBV27 with TRBJ1-5; 8 bases match TRBD1. The CDR3 sequence is CASSRTGRWDSNQPQHF. The CDR3 nucleotides read TGTGCCAGCAGTCGGACAGGGAGGTGGGATAGCAATCAGCCCCAGCATTTT.